The subject of this entry is one TCR beta chain. The sample originates from a study of blood T cell repertoires in COVID-19. Whole-study context: The United States, Italy and Spain were the sources of the acute and convalescent COVID-19 samples. Sample material is recorded as cDNA or gDNA derived from T cells, B-cell-depleted T cells, or PBMCs.

This CDR3 has 13 amino acids. Original processing notes: From reference gene primer amplification, estimates of nucleated cell counts were derived. The repertoire was sequenced with immunoSEQ multiplex PCR; TCRdb's copy has only in-frame clones and lacks some. V, J and clone size derive from that table, while D and trimming were established from the DNA sequence. This repertoire shows roughly 30,000 clones, almost 85% found once; its top ten account for 9% to 10%. The sequence derives from a man aged 80 or over with active COVID-19. The chain uses TRBV1 and TRBJ2-3; TRBD2 is taken as the D call from the table, unchecked against the DNA. TRBV1 is designated a pseudogene. The sample comprised peripheral blood. The CDR3 sequence is CTSSQVICAVKYF. CDR3 DNA: TGCACCAGCAGCCAAGTAATCTGTGCGGTAAAGTATTTT.